These T cell receptor beta chains were read from a single sample in a study of cytomegalovirus exposure and HLA in healthy donors. Measured with immunoSEQ multiplex PCR; TCRdb has only the in-frame clones, and not every one. This table holds roughly 95,000 clones, around 84% found once. Material for sequencing was PBMCs. All receptors come from a man younger than 35 in good health and CMV-seropositive. The CDR3 runs from the conserved cysteine through the conserved F or W. D genes are given only for firm matches. The listing skips clone size in some rows; elsewhere it reads once, few, many or a size class.

j_call clone_size v_call d_call cdr3_nt cdr3_aa
TRBJ2-3 - TRBV28 TRBD1 TGTGCCAGCAGTTTCTCACCGACAGGGTTAGATACGCAGTATTTT CASSFSPTGLDTQYF
TRBJ2-3 - TRBV28 TRBD2 TGTGCCAGCAGTTCCGGGACTAGCGGGAGCACAGATACGCAGTATTTT CASSSGTSGSTDTQYF
TRBJ2-2 - TRBV28 - TGTGCCAGCCGCGACAGTTCTACCGAGCCCGGGGAGCTGTTTTTT CASRDSSTEPGELFF
TRBJ2-1 - TRBV15 TRBD1 TGTGCCACCGGCGGGACAGGGGAATACAATGAGCAGTTCTTC CATGGTGEYNEQFF
TRBJ1-2 - TRBV4-1 - TGCGCCAGCAGCTTGCCGATAAGGACAGATTCGGTCGTATTT CASSLPIRTDSVVF
TRBJ2-1 - TRBV18 - TGTGCCAGCTCTCCCACCCTAGACGGATACAATGAGCAGTTCTTC CASSPTLDGYNEQFF
TRBJ2-1 - TRBV6-5 TRBD2 TGTGCCAGCAGTTTGCGGGAGGGCCGGAATGAGCAGTTCTTC CASSLREGRNEQFF
TRBJ2-7 - TRBV18 TRBD1 TGTGCCAGCTCACCACCAGTAGGACAGGGGAATATCCTTGAGCAGTACTTC CASSPPVGQGNILEQYF
TRBJ2-4 once TRBV7-9 TRBD1 TGTGCCAGCAGCTTCGCCGGGACAGCTCGACTCCACTTC CASSFAGTARLHF
TRBJ2-7 - TRBV6-1 TRBD1 TGTGCCAGCAGCGACAGGGTCTACGAGCAGTACTTC CASSDRVYEQYF
TRBJ2-5 - TRBV5-1 TRBD2 TGCGCCAGCAGCTCCTACAGCGGGACCCAAGAGACCCAGTACTTC CASSSYSGTQETQYF
TRBJ1-5 - TRBV28 - TGTGCCAGCAGTTCGTATACGGGACACCCTAATCAGCCCCAGCATTTT CASSSYTGHPNQPQHF
TRBJ2-1 - TRBV10-3 - TGTGCCACCTGGACCGCGTCGCGGGACAATGAGCAGTTCTTC CATWTASRDNEQFF
TRBJ1-1 once TRBV5-1 TRBD1 TGCGCCAGCAGCCACAGGGGTTGGGACACTGAAGCTTTCTTT CASSHRGWDTEAFF
TRBJ2-5 - TRBV6-5 TRBD2 TGTGCCAGCAGCCGCGGGGGTGAGACCCAGTACTTC CASSRGGETQYF